These 30 T cell receptor beta chains originate from one sample sequenced in a study of human T cells and chemical hapten exposure. TCRdb processed the RACE reads anew with MiXCR; each CDR3 protein has one entry. This sample has 280,000 or so distinct CDR3 sequences, with around 7.3% found just once. As for time point: pre-sensitization, week 0. Treatment specified: therapeutic diphenylcyclopropenone sensitization with weekly scalp DPC. The sample consisted of whole blood, taken in connection with sensitization to the hapten diphenylcyclopropenone (DPC). The receptors originated from a man between 18 and 29 years old with alopecia areata. Some clones in this sample may be carry-over from other donors' samples.

The table lists this clonotype with a few counts. The chain carries TRBV10-2 and TRBJ2-7; tentative D call: TRBD1 (5 bases). CDR3 size: 13 residues. The V end lost 7 bases, the J end lost 9 bases, and 19 bases lay between the germline ends. Germline V lookup: CDR1 WSHSY, CDR2 SAAADI. CDR3 protein: CASIEGVPRRQYF. The CDR3 DNA is TGCGCCAGCATCGAAGGGGTCCCAAGGCGGCAGTACTTC.

This clonotype has at least ten counts. The chain recombines TRBV28 with TRBJ2-7; 7 bases are a match to TRBD2. CDR1 and CDR2 from the germline V gene are MDHEN and SYDVKM. This CDR3 has 15 residues. J was trimmed by 3 bases and V by 9 bases; bases with no gene match: 14. The CDR3 sequence is CASSRGEEGVYEQYF. CDR3 in DNA: TGTGCCAGTTCACGGGGGGAGGAAGGGGTCTACGAGCAGTACTTC.

This clonotype was detected only a few times. V and J are TRBV5-1 and TRBJ1-5, with a weak D call TRBD1 (6 bases). The germline gives CDR1 SGHRS, CDR2 YFSETQ. The CDR3 has 13 amino acids. The V end was cut by 5 bases, the J end by 6 bases, with 12 bases between. DNA for the CDR3: TGCGCCAGCAGGATGGACAGCTCTCAGCCCCAGCATTTT. It specifies CASRMDSSQPQHF.

This clonotype was seen ten or more times. The genes are TRBV6-6 and TRBJ1-6, with 9 bases identical to TRBD1. Trimming cost V 0 bases and J 0 bases; bases outside gene matches: 3. CDR1 is MNHNY and CDR2 is SVGAGI in the germline V gene (reference sequence). This CDR3 comprises 18 residues. The CDR3 reads CASSYSGQGSSYNSPLHF. The CDR3 region has the DNA TGTGCCAGCAGTTACTCGGGACAGGGTAGCTCCTATAATTCACCCCTCCACTTT.

CDR3 sequence reads: CASSPVYNTEAFF. CDR3 coding DNA: TGTGCCAGCTCACCTGTATATAACACTGAAGCTTTCTTT. V usage is TRBV18 and J usage is TRBJ1-1; D is undetermined. Germline assignment: CDR1 KGHSH and CDR2 LQKENI. The CDR3 runs to 13 residues. V shed 3 bases and J shed 2 bases, with 7 bases lying between them.

The CDR3 DNA reads as TGCGCCAGCAGCTTAATAGAAGTTTTTTTAGGACAAGAGACCCAGTACTTC. Protein product: CASSLIEVFLGQETQYF. This rearrangement joins TRBV5-1 to TRBJ2-5; D unresolved. The germline gives CDR1 SGHRS, CDR2 YFSETQ. The CDR3 consists of 17 residues. V was trimmed by 2 bases and J by 2 bases, leaving 19 bases between them.

This clonotype has a handful of counts. V is TRBV28 and J is TRBJ1-5; no reliable D call. Trimming took 7 bases from V and 1 from J, leaving 11 bases between them. This CDR3 is 14 amino acids long. Germline values: CDR1 MDHEN, CDR2 SYDVKM. The CDR3 nucleotides are TGTGCCAGCACCCTCGGACCGAGCAATCAGCCCCAGCATTTT. Translated: CASTLGPSNQPQHF.

This clonotype was detected a few times. The chain joins TRBV6-5 to TRBJ1-6; maybe TRBD1 (5 bases). There are 17 residues in the CDR3. Germline V gene lookup returns CDR1 MNHEY and CDR2 SVGAGI. Deletions cut 2 bases from V and 8 bases from J, with 19 bases between. The CDR3 is CASSYRSGTARDSPLHF. The DNA of the CDR3 is TGTGCCAGCAGTTACCGAAGTGGGACCGCCCGAGATTCACCCCTCCACTTT.

In this sample, this clonotype turned up many times. V usage is TRBV27 and J usage is TRBJ1-5, with TRBD1 as a possible D gene (5 bases). Germline-derived CDR1 and CDR2 are MNHEY and SMNVEV (reference sequence). Trimming left V 5 bases short and J 1 base short, with 12 bases between. The CDR3 runs 15 residues. The CDR3 nucleotides are TGTGCCAGCAGTCGCACAGGCCTAAGCAATCAGCCCCAGCATTTT. Its translation is CASSRTGLSNQPQHF.

This clonotype has a handful of counts. V and J are TRBV11-2 and TRBJ2-1, with D perhaps given as TRBD1 or TRBD2 (5 bases each). V lost 7 bases to trimming and J lost 2 bases, with 12 bases between them. The CDR3 extends over 14 amino acids. Germline V gene data show CDR1 as SGHAT and CDR2 as FQNNGV. The CDR3 coding sequence is TGTGCCAGCACCCACCCGGGACCCTACAATGAGCAGTTCTTC. Translating gives CASTHPGPYNEQFF.

This clonotype was detected only a few times. The chain uses TRBV28 and TRBJ1-1; D is unclear. V shed 3 bases and J shed 0 bases, with 11 bases lying between them. The germline V gene encodes CDR1 MDHEN and CDR2 SYDVKM. The CDR3 contains 15 residues. This CDR3 is CASSFLPKMNTEAFF. The CDR3 DNA sequence: TGTGCCAGCAGTTTCCTCCCCAAGATGAACACTGAAGCTTTCTTT.

This clonotype has just a few counts. This sequence joins TRBV6-2 or TRBV6-3 and TRBJ2-7; no firm D call. The CDR3 has 14 residues. Germline V lookup: CDR1 MNHEY, CDR2 SVGEGT. V gave up 10 bases and J gave up 0 bases, with 16 bases separating them. CDR3 region: CATIRSPDSYEQYF. CDR3 sequence (DNA): TGTGCCACCATTCGTAGCCCTGACTCCTACGAGCAGTACTTC.

This clonotype was picked up a small number of times. The chain recombines TRBV20-1 with TRBJ2-7; D gene unclear. Germline CDR1 and CDR2: DFQATT and SNEGSKA (reference sequence). The V end was cut by 0 bases, the J end by 3 bases, with 15 bases between. This CDR3 is built from 15 residues. The CDR3 protein is CSARDITAPNYEQYV. Written as DNA, the CDR3 is TGCAGTGCTAGAGATATAACAGCCCCAAACTACGAGCAGTACGTC.

A few counts support this clonotype. The genes are TRBV7-2 and TRBJ2-5; D may be TRBD2 (7 bases). Germline assignment: CDR1 SGHTA and CDR2 FQGNSA. V was trimmed by 5 bases and J by 0 bases, leaving 16 bases between them. CDR3 length equals 16 residues. CDR3 coding DNA: TGTGCCAGCAGCCCAGGGGAGCGGGGCCACCAAGAGACCCAGTACTTC. It specifies CASSPGERGHQETQYF.

This chain uses TRBV14 with TRBJ2-4; possible D gene TRBD2, 6 bases. Germline V gene lookup returns CDR1 SGHDN and CDR2 FVKESK. The CDR3 length is 14 residues. Trimming stripped 5 bases from V and 6 bases from J, with 14 bases between. The CDR3 is CASSSNVGRNIQYF. The CDR3 region has the DNA TGTGCCAGCAGCTCTAACGTCGGGAGAAACATTCAGTACTTC.

The gene calls are TRBV6-2 or TRBV6-3 and TRBJ2-3, with TRBD1 identical over 9 bases. CDR3 length: 17 amino acids. From germline, CDR1 is MNHEY and CDR2 SVGEGT. Trimming removed 2 bases from V and 2 bases from J; junction bases left unmatched: 8. The CDR3 is CASSYLGQGSYTDTQYF. In nucleotides, the CDR3 is TGTGCCAGCAGTTACCTGGGACAGGGAAGTTACACAGATACGCAGTATTTT.

The sample holds a few counts of this clonotype. A much larger clone lies a single base off, so this may be a read error. V gene TRBV3-1 combines with J gene TRBJ1-1; TRBD1 is a possible D gene (5 bases). Germline CDR1 reads LGHDT; CDR2 reads YNNKEL (reference sequence). Deletions cut 6 bases from V and 0 bases from J, with 8 bases between. The CDR3 consists of 13 residues. CDR3 protein: CASRPTVNTEAFF. DNA of the CDR3: TGTGCCAGCAGGCCGACAGTGAACACTGAAGCTTTCTTT.

The sample holds many counts of this clonotype. The chain links TRBV18 to TRBJ1-2; D may be TRBD1 (5 bases). CDR3 length: 16 residues. Per germline, CDR1 KGHSH and CDR2 LQKENI. With 4 bases removed from V and 0 bases from J, the gap between germline ends came to 15 bases. The CDR3 sequence is CASSRETRGTNYGYTF. CDR3 bases: TGTGCCAGCTCACGCGAGACTAGGGGTACTAACTATGGCTACACCTTC.

This clonotype was detected a few times. The CDR3 loop reads CASSTPQETQYF. DNA for the CDR3: TGCGCCAGCAGCACCCCTCAAGAGACCCAGTACTTC. V is TRBV5-1 and J is TRBJ2-5; D call uncertain. This CDR3 is built from 12 residues. Per the germline V gene, CDR1 is SGHRS and CDR2 is YFSETQ. Deletions cut 4 bases from V and 2 bases from J, with 6 bases between. The full variable domain, completed using reference TRBV5-1 and TRBJ2-5, is KAGVTQTPRYLIKTRGQQVTLSCSPISGHRSVSWYQQTPGQGLQFLFEYFSETQRNKGNFPGRFSGRQFSNSRSEMNVSTLELGDSALYLCASSTPQETQYFGPGTRLLVL.

This clonotype was seen ten or more times. This rearrangement joins TRBV7-9 to TRBJ2-1, with 13 bases identical to TRBD2. The J segment lost 6 bases and the V segment lost 5 bases, leaving 4 bases of the junction unmatched. The CDR3 runs to 15 residues. In germline, CDR1 is SEHNR, CDR2 FQNEAQ (reference sequence). This chain's CDR3 is CASSRTSGGFNEQFF. CDR3 nucleotide sequence: TGTGCCAGCAGCCGGACTAGCGGGGGTTTCAATGAGCAGTTCTTC.

This clonotype was recorded at least ten times. The V and J genes are TRBV14 and TRBJ2-5; the D is unclear. The CDR3 length is 15 residues. V lost 4 bases to trimming and J lost 4 bases, with 16 bases between them. The germline gives CDR1 SGHDN, CDR2 FVKESK. CDR3 sequence (DNA): TGTGCCAGCAGCCCACATTTCGACTGGTCAGAGACCCAGTACTTC. As protein: CASSPHFDWSETQYF.

The gene calls are TRBV4-2 and TRBJ2-3; 10 bases match TRBD2. Trimming cost V 0 bases and J 2 bases; bases outside gene matches: 2. The CDR3 extends over 16 amino acids. Germline values: CDR1 LGHNA, CDR2 YNFKEQ. This CDR3 reads CASSQELAGFTDTQYF. For the CDR3, the DNA is TGTGCCAGCAGCCAAGAACTAGCGGGGTTCACAGATACGCAGTATTTT.

This clonotype was observed at least ten times. The chain employs TRBV6-6 and TRBJ1-3; perhaps TRBD1 as D (5 bases). This CDR3 region has 17 residues. CDR1 is MNHNY and CDR2 is SVGAGI in the germline V gene (reference sequence). V was shortened by 0 bases and J by 0 bases, with 12 bases between the two germline ends. DNA of the CDR3: TGTGCCAGCAGTTACTCGAAGGCAGGGACCTCTGGAAACACCATATATTTT. Encoded protein: CASSYSKAGTSGNTIYF.

The chain employs TRBV5-1 and TRBJ2-3, with TRBD2 matching 9 bases. Germline values: CDR1 SGHRS, CDR2 YFSETQ. V was pared by 8 bases and J by 3 bases, with 13 bases of the junction left unmatched. The CDR3 runs to 16 residues. This chain's CDR3 is CASRLGPGLATDTQYF. As DNA, the CDR3 is TGCGCCAGTAGGTTGGGCCCGGGACTAGCAACAGATACGCAGTATTTT.

The chain couples TRBV15 to TRBJ1-6; D may be TRBD1 (5 bases). Trimming removed 7 bases at V and 6 bases at J, with 13 bases between. Per the germline V gene, CDR1 is LNHNV and CDR2 is YYDKDF (reference sequence). This CDR3 is 14 amino acids long. CDR3 nucleotides: TGTGCCACCATGCTCGGGACGGGTAATTCACCCCTCCACTTT. Translation gives CATMLGTGNSPLHF.

This clonotype occurred many times. The chain combines TRBV7-9 with TRBJ1-2; D possibly corresponds to TRBD1 (6 bases). Deletions cut 1 base from V and 8 bases from J, with 17 bases between. The CDR3 spans 15 residues. Germline V lookup: CDR1 SEHNR, CDR2 FQNEAQ (reference sequence). DNA for the CDR3: TGTGCCAGCAGCTTAGGGATGAACAGGGAATCGGGCTACACCTTC. It yields the protein CASSLGMNRESGYTF. Combining the CDR3 with reference TRBV7-9 and TRBJ1-2 gives the whole variable domain DTGVSQNPRHKITKRGQNVTFRCDPISEHNRLYWYRQTLGQGPEFLTYFQNEAQLEKSRLLSDRFSAERPKGSFSTLEIQRTEQGDSAMYLCASSLGMNRESGYTFGSGTRLTVV.

This clonotype was counted only a few times. The chain links TRBV7-9 to TRBJ1-1; D call uncertain. This CDR3 is built from 12 residues. Germline V gene lookup returns CDR1 SEHNR and CDR2 FQNEAQ (reference sequence). Between the trimmed V and J ends, which lost 5 bases and 6 bases, there was a span of 10 bases. In nucleotides, the CDR3 is TGTGCCAGCAGCCAAACCGACGCTGAAGCTTTCTTT. It translates to CASSQTDAEAFF.

The V gene is TRBV7-3, the J gene TRBJ2-3; 13 nucleotides match TRBD2. Trimming at V came to 5 bases and at J to 4 bases, leaving 3 bases not matched to a gene. The germline gives CDR1 SGHTA, CDR2 FQGTGA. This CDR3 comprises 15 residues. CDR3 bases: TGTGCCAGCAGCAGACTAGCGGGGGGTTCAGATACGCAGTATTTT. Protein: CASSRLAGGSDTQYF.

The chain uses TRBV6-1 and TRBJ2-4; weak D call: TRBD1 (6 bases). The CDR3 has 18 amino acids. The germline V gene encodes CDR1 MNHNS and CDR2 SASEGT. Trimming stripped 0 bases from V and 2 bases from J, with 17 bases between. CDR3 in amino acids: CASSEAAGWGLSKNIQYF. CDR3 nucleotides: TGTGCCAGCAGTGAAGCTGCTGGCTGGGGGCTCTCCAAAAACATTCAGTACTTC.

The rearrangement links TRBV19 to TRBJ1-5; D not resolved. V dropped 5 bases and J dropped 3 bases, with 11 bases sitting between them. The CDR3 totals 14 residues. Looked up from germline, CDR1 is LNHDA and CDR2 is SQIVND (reference sequence). CDR3: CASSPWTDNQPQHF. In DNA, the CDR3 is TGTGCCAGTAGTCCGTGGACGGACAATCAGCCCCAGCATTTT.